Only one count was recorded for the clone carrying this TCR beta chain. Germline lookup yields CDR1 SGHRS and CDR2 YFSETQ. CDR3 length equals 15 residues. J lost 4 bases, V lost 4 bases, and 11 bases had no gene match. The record originates from a study of shared clonotypes between healthy human individuals. Measured with immunoSEQ multiplex PCR; TCRdb has only the in-frame clones, and not every one. The sample has about 980,000 clones; 76% are singletons. This TCR was recovered from a man younger than 35 in good health. The chain carries TRBV5-1 and TRBJ2-7; the match to TRBD1 covers 7 bases. The sequenced sample consisted of memory CD4+ T cells sorted from blood. Subset noted: CD45RA-negative fraction. The CDR3 nucleotides read TGCGCCAGCAGCACTGGGACAGTGGGTGGGTACGAGCAGTACTTC. As protein: CASSTGTVGGYEQYF.